These 20 T cell receptor beta chains came from one sample sequenced in a study of T-cell memory formation after mild COVID-19. TCRdb processed the 5' RACE reads anew with MiXCR; each CDR3 protein has one entry. The repertoire has about 340,000 distinct CDR3 sequences, 10% to 15% of them found once; the top ten carry 20% to 25%. Material for sequencing was PBMCs or a T cell subset sorted from them (not recorded which). Receptors were obtained from a man aged 18 to 30 who had mild COVID-19 (a few samples of this study predate the infection). Cell type and time point are not known.

The rearrangement uses TRBV6-5 and TRBJ1-2; D may be TRBD1 (6 bases). Trimming took off 2 bases at V and 5 bases at J, with 9 bases between the two ends. The CDR3 totals 13 residues. Germline V gives CDR1 MNHEY, CDR2 SVGAGI. The CDR3 reads CASSYQGGYGYTF. CDR3 sequence (DNA): TGTGCCAGCAGTTACCAAGGGGGTTATGGCTACACCTTC.

This clonotype appeared a few times. One end of the junction fails to match germline, which may point to a read error. J is TRBJ1-1 and V is TRBV9, with TRBD1 matching over 7 bases. Germline V lookup: CDR1 SGDLS, CDR2 YYNGEE. This CDR3 has 15 amino acids. CDR3 protein: CASSVGGAGGTEAFF. Written as DNA, the CDR3 is TGTGCCAGCAGTGTAGGGGGTGCAGGGGGCACTGAAGCTTTCTTT.

This clonotype has only a few counts. This chain uses TRBV6-6 with TRBJ1-4; D might be TRBD1 (5 bases). Per germline, CDR1 MNHNY and CDR2 SVGAGI (reference sequence). This CDR3 is built from 13 residues. CDR3 in amino acids: CAARVPGYEKLFF. The CDR3 DNA is TGTGCAGCAAGGGTCCCAGGGTATGAAAAACTGTTTTTT.

On this clonotype: At one end, the junction sequence differs from germline, possibly due to a read error. This chain uses TRBV5-1 with TRBJ2-3; no definite D call. The CDR3 length is 14 residues. CDR1 SGHRS and CDR2 YFSETQ come from the germline V gene. The CDR3 DNA follows: TGCGCCAGCAGCTTGGTCCCGGGCACAGATATGCAGTATTTT. Translation gives CASSLVPGTDMQYF.

The chain couples TRBV12-3 or TRBV12-4 to TRBJ1-1, with TRBD1 as a possible D gene (6 bases). The CDR3 has 15 amino acids. V lost 0 bases and J lost 6, with 14 bases in between. The CDR3 region is CASSLAGQSVPEAFF. The CDR3 DNA reads TGTGCCAGCAGTTTAGCAGGACAGTCGGTTCCTGAAGCTTTCTTT.

This clonotype was seen a few times. The J gene is TRBJ1-1, the V gene TRBV6-5, with D possibly being TRBD1 (6 bases). Trimming removed 5 bases at V and 6 bases at J, with 13 bases between. In germline, CDR1 is MNHEY, CDR2 SVGAGI. The CDR3 length is 13 residues. CDR3 sequence reads: CASSLRTVPEAFF. The CDR3 coding sequence is TGTGCCAGCAGTCTTAGGACAGTTCCTGAAGCTTTCTTT.

This clonotype was detected only a few times. The chain combines TRBV29-1 with TRBJ2-7; TRBD1 aligns across 7 bases. The trim removed 6 bases at V and 2 bases at J, leaving 4 bases unmatched. The CDR3 has 12 residues. Germline CDR1 and CDR2: SQVTM and ANQGSEA. The CDR3 coding sequence is TGCAGCGTAAAGGACAGGCCCTACGAGCAGTACTTC. Protein: CSVKDRPYEQYF.

The rearrangement joins TRBV4-1 to TRBJ1-1, with TRBD1 matching over 7 bases. The CDR3 has 15 amino acids. The junction had 9 bases not matched to a gene; V was cut back by 4 bases and J by 4 bases. Per germline, CDR1 MGHRA and CDR2 YSYEKL. Here the CDR3 reads CASSPQRGLVTEAFF. CDR3 bases: TGCGCCAGCAGCCCCCAAAGGGGGCTGGTCACTGAAGCTTTCTTT.

The J gene is TRBJ2-7, the V gene TRBV5-6; TRBD1 is a possible D gene (5 bases). The CDR3 extends over 16 amino acids. CDR1 SGHDT and CDR2 YYEEEE come from the germline V gene. V was pared by 4 bases and J by 3 bases, with 20 bases between. The CDR3 loop reads CASSRSGWGTGYEQYF. In DNA form, the CDR3 reads TGTGCCAGCAGCCGATCAGGGTGGGGTACCGGCTACGAGCAGTACTTC.

This clonotype was seen a handful of times. The gene calls are TRBV4-3 and TRBJ1-1; TRBD1 might be the D (5 bases). This CDR3 region has 14 residues. Per the germline V gene, CDR1 is LGHNA and CDR2 is YSLEER. Trimming removed 4 bases from V and 4 bases from J, with 13 bases in between. The CDR3 here is CASSRGTPGTEAFF. For the CDR3, the DNA is TGCGCCAGCAGCCGAGGGACCCCGGGCACTGAAGCTTTCTTT.

This clonotype was counted a few times. CDR3 protein: CASSLVPGGGTTEQYF. The DNA of the CDR3 is TGTGCCAGCAGTTTAGTGCCCGGCGGGGGGACTACGGAGCAGTACTTC. The V call is TRBV12-3 or TRBV12-4, the J call TRBJ2-7; 8 bases line up with TRBD2. V shed 1 base, J shed 7 bases, and the junction held 12 bases outside the gene matches. The CDR3 runs 16 residues.

The chain couples TRBV7-2 to TRBJ2-3; perhaps TRBD1 as D (5 bases). The germline V gene encodes CDR1 SGHTA and CDR2 FQGNSA. Trimming stripped 5 bases from V and 2 bases from J, with 17 bases between. The CDR3 contains 16 residues. The CDR3 DNA reads TGTGCCAGCAGCCAGCCAACAGGATTCCTCACAGATACGCAGTATTTT. Translating gives CASSQPTGFLTDTQYF.

V is TRBV7-3 and J is TRBJ2-3, with 10 bases lining up with TRBD2. V shed 5 bases, J shed 2 bases, and the junction held 4 bases outside the gene matches. The CDR3 is 15 residues long. CDR1 is SGHTA and CDR2 is FQGTGA in the germline V gene. CDR3 in amino acids: CASSKGLAFTDTQYF. The DNA for the CDR3 is TGTGCCAGCAGCAAGGGACTAGCGTTCACAGATACGCAGTATTTT.

V is TRBV10-3 and J is TRBJ2-2; D is uncertain. Germline V gene data show CDR1 as ENHRY and CDR2 as SYGVKD. Trimming removed 2 bases at V and 1 base at J, with 2 bases between. There are 13 residues in the CDR3. The CDR3 DNA reads as TGTGCCATCAGTGAGGGGAACACCGGGGAGCTGTTTTTT. Translating gives CAISEGNTGELFF.

This clonotype was seen a few times. V usage is TRBV12-3 or TRBV12-4 and J usage is TRBJ1-4; TRBD1 agrees at 10 bases. The CDR3 spans 17 residues. Germline trimming cut 3 bases from V and 6 bases from J; bases unmatched to any gene: 10. The CDR3 is CASSLGQATGGYEKLFF. CDR3 DNA sequence: TGTGCCAGCAGTTTGGGGCAAGCGACAGGGGGCTATGAAAAACTGTTTTTT.

The V and J genes are TRBV7-3 and TRBJ2-4; D gene ambiguous. Germline lookup yields CDR1 SGHTA and CDR2 FQGTGA. The CDR3 length is 14 residues. V was cut by 5 bases and J by 2 bases, with 10 bases left in between. The CDR3, as DNA: TGTGCCAGCAGCGGGGTTTTGTCCAAAAACATTCAGTACTTC. Translated, it gives CASSGVLSKNIQYF.

This clonotype was observed at least ten times. The chain combines TRBV12-3 or TRBV12-4 with TRBJ2-7; the D gene is possibly TRBD2 (5 bases). CDR3 length: 13 amino acids. The ends were cut back, 10 bases at V and 5 bases at J, with 18 bases in the middle. The CDR3 nucleotides read TGTGCCATCTCAAGGACTTCGAAAAACGAGCAGTACTTC. Translating it yields CAISRTSKNEQYF.

The gene calls are TRBV6-2 or TRBV6-3 and TRBJ2-1; D uncertain. Germline V gene lookup returns CDR1 MNHEY and CDR2 SVGEGT. CDR3 length: 12 residues. V was cut by 2 bases and J by 7 bases, with 6 bases left in between. CDR3: CASSYTRNEQFF. CDR3 DNA: TGTGCCAGCAGTTACACGCGTAATGAGCAGTTCTTC.

The chain couples TRBV9 to TRBJ2-1, with D hard to call. The CDR3 consists of 15 residues. Per germline, CDR1 SGDLS and CDR2 YYNGEE. Trimming shortened V by 0 bases and J by 7 bases, and 14 bases separated the two germline ends. CDR3 nucleotides: TGTGCCAGCAGCGTAGTATCCTCCGTCGGTAATGAGCAGTTCTTC. As protein: CASSVVSSVGNEQFF.

This clonotype showed up just a few times. The V gene is TRBV29-1, the J gene TRBJ2-5; the match to TRBD1 covers 7 bases. The CDR3 loop spans 16 amino acids. Germline-derived CDR1 and CDR2 are SQVTM and ANQGSEA. V lost 7 bases and J lost 5; bases outside the gene matches: 19. CDR3 nucleotides: TGCAGCGGTTTAGCCCCGAGACAGGGTGTTTCGGAGACCCAGTACTTC. Amino acid sequence: CSGLAPRQGVSETQYF.